The 19 T cell receptor beta chains given below trace back to one sample, sequenced in a study of control samples from healthy donors and cancer patients. Repertoires were generated with immunoSEQ multiplex PCR, while TCRdb's copy carries only in-frame clones and drops some. The data hold just over 150,000 clones, with about 94% observed a single time. The sequencing input was blood. The receptors here all came from a middle-aged woman in good health.

V and J are TRBV19 and TRBJ2-7, with 8 bases lining up with TRBD2. From germline, CDR1 is LNHDA and CDR2 SQIVND (reference sequence). The V and J ends lost 4 bases and 7 bases, in that order; junction bases with no gene match: 3. The CDR3 spans 12 residues. CDR3 DNA sequence: TGTGCCAGTAGTACTAGCGGGTTGGAGCAGTACTTC. This codes for CASSTSGLEQYF.

The chain is built from TRBV29-1 and TRBJ2-5, with no clear D. CDR3 length equals 11 residues. Trimming removed 4 bases at V and 3 bases at J, with 6 bases between. In germline, CDR1 is SQVTM, CDR2 ANQGSEA. In DNA, the CDR3 is TGCAGCGTTGGAAGGAAAGAGACCCAGTACTTC. It specifies CSVGRKETQYF.

The chain couples TRBV15 to TRBJ1-1; weak D call: TRBD1 (6 bases). Trimming left V 3 bases short and J 8 bases short, with 16 bases between. This CDR3 has 14 amino acids. CDR1 and CDR2 from the germline V gene are LNHNV and YYDKDF (reference sequence). CDR3 nucleotide sequence: TGTGCCACCAGCAGGGCCGGGGGGGGCTCAGAAGCTTTCTTT. It yields the protein CATSRAGGGSEAFF.

This chain joins TRBV3-1 (or the pseudogene TRBV3-2) and TRBJ2-3; 9 bases agree with TRBD2. This CDR3 has 17 residues. Germline V CDR1 and CDR2: LGHDT, YNNKEL (reference sequence). With V trimmed by 0 bases and J by 3 bases, 7 bases remained unmatched. The CDR3 DNA is TGTGCCAGCAGCCAAGATCTTTGGGGACTAGCTACAGATACGCAGTATTTT. Translated: CASSQDLWGLATDTQYF.

A single count supports this clone. This chain uses TRBV3-1 (or the pseudogene TRBV3-2) with TRBJ1-2, with 7 bases identical to TRBD1. This CDR3 spans 12 amino acids. Germline V gene data show CDR1 as LGHDT and CDR2 as YNNKEL (reference sequence). V shed 4 bases, J shed 6 bases, and the junction held 2 bases outside the gene matches. CDR3 bases: TGTGCCAGCAGCCCCGGACAGGATGGCTACACCTTC. Its translation is CASSPGQDGYTF.

V and J are TRBV20-1 and TRBJ2-3; D not certain. Trimming cost V 3 bases and J 3 bases, with 10 bases left between them. Germline V CDR1 and CDR2: DFQATT, SNEGSKA (reference sequence). This CDR3 region has 13 residues. The CDR3 DNA is TGCAGTGCTAGTAGGGTTGGTACAGATACGCAGTATTTT. Translating it yields CSASRVGTDTQYF.

V and J are TRBV5-5 and TRBJ1-1; D uncertain. Trimming removed 0 bases from V and 2 bases from J, with 14 bases in between. This CDR3 contains 16 residues. Germline loops: CDR1 SGHKS, CDR2 YYEKEE (reference sequence). Written as DNA, the CDR3 is TGTGCCAGCAGCTTGGGATCGGCGAGATTAAACACTGAAGCTTTCTTT. The encoded protein is CASSLGSARLNTEAFF. Supplemented by reference TRBV5-5 and TRBJ1-1, the full variable domain reads DAGVTQSPTHLIKTRGQQVTLRCSPISGHKSVSWYQQVLGQGPQFIFQYYEKEERGRGNFPDRFSARQFPNYSSELNVNALLLGDSALYLCASSLGSARLNTEAFFGQGTRLTVV.

The chain joins TRBV2 to TRBJ1-2; possibly TRBD1 for D (5 bases). The CDR3 extends over 13 amino acids. V was trimmed by 4 bases and J by 7 bases, leaving 13 bases between them. Germline loops: CDR1 SNHLY, CDR2 FYNNEI. The CDR3 nucleotides read TGTGCCAGCAGTGGGATTGGGACCGCTGGCTACACCTTC. Amino acid sequence: CASSGIGTAGYTF.

The V call is TRBV6-6, the J call TRBJ1-2; the match to TRBD1 covers 10 bases. V shed 7 bases, J shed 7 bases, and the junction held 12 bases outside the gene matches. The CDR3 has 15 amino acids. In germline, CDR1 is MNHNY, CDR2 SVGAGI (reference sequence). CDR3 loop: CASMATTGTGVGYTF. CDR3 DNA: TGTGCCAGCATGGCGACCACCGGGACAGGGGTTGGCTACACCTTC.

This clone was seen a single time. The chain uses TRBV20-1 and TRBJ2-7; 7 bases match TRBD1. CDR3 size: 13 residues. Unmatched junction bases numbered 7, after V lost 3 bases and J lost 5 bases. Per the germline V gene, CDR1 is DFQATT and CDR2 is SNEGSKA (reference sequence). The chain's CDR3 is CSASKETGNEQYF. As DNA, the CDR3 is TGCAGTGCTAGTAAAGAGACAGGGAACGAGCAGTACTTC.

V and J are TRBV3-1 (or the pseudogene TRBV3-2) and TRBJ2-5, with D perhaps being TRBD1 or TRBD2 (5 bases each). CDR3 length equals 16 residues. Deletions cut 3 bases from V and 5 bases from J, with 19 bases between. Germline CDR1 and CDR2: LGHDT and YNNKEL (reference sequence). CDR3 bases: TGTGCCAGCAGCCAGGGGGACGGAAGCAGGGCTGAGACCCAGTACTTC. Its translation is CASSQGDGSRAETQYF.

The CDR3 sequence is CASSQNYNSPLHF. The CDR3 DNA reads as TGTGCCAGCTCCCAAAATTATAATTCACCCCTCCACTTT. This chain links TRBV18 with TRBJ1-6; D ambiguous. The CDR3 sequence is 13 residues long. The V gene's germline CDR1 is KGHSH and CDR2 LQKENI. Trimming stripped 6 bases from V and 4 bases from J, with 7 bases between.

The chain links TRBV6-5 to TRBJ2-2; D could derive from TRBD1 or TRBD2 (5 bases each). This CDR3 is built from 13 residues. The germline gives CDR1 MNHEY, CDR2 SVGAGI. Between the trimmed V and J ends, which lost 5 bases and 6 bases, there was a span of 10 bases. CDR3 DNA sequence: TGTGCCAGCAGTCCAGGGAGTGCCGGGGAGCTGTTTTTT. Protein product: CASSPGSAGELFF.

The J gene is TRBJ1-2, the V gene TRBV7-2, with D possibly being TRBD1 (5 bases). Trimming pared 9 bases from V and 8 bases from J, leaving 19 bases between. Per germline, CDR1 SGHTA and CDR2 FQGNSA. The CDR3 extends over 13 amino acids. CDR3: CASRRAGLRGYTF. CDR3 bases: TGTGCCAGTAGGAGGGCAGGGCTAAGAGGCTACACCTTC.

The J gene is TRBJ2-7, the V gene TRBV9, with TRBD1 identical over 11 bases. CDR3 size: 18 residues. V was clipped by 3 bases and J by 4 bases; unmatched bases: 15. Germline values: CDR1 SGDLS, CDR2 YYNGEE. CDR3 protein: CASSGTQTGTGGLYEQYF. The CDR3 nucleotides read TGTGCCAGCAGCGGAACTCAAACCGGGACAGGGGGGCTATACGAGCAGTACTTC.

The chain joins TRBV5-8 to TRBJ2-5, with a weak D call TRBD2 (5 bases). The CDR3 extends over 13 amino acids. CDR1 SGHTS and CDR2 YDEGEE come from the germline V gene. V was clipped by 1 base and J by 2 bases, with 6 bases between them. The CDR3 region is CASSLKRQETQYF. The CDR3 DNA follows: TGTGCCAGCAGCTTGAAGCGGCAAGAGACCCAGTACTTC.

This clone was detected only once. This chain connects TRBV4-1 to TRBJ2-7; TRBD2 matches 8 bases. This CDR3 spans 15 amino acids. Germline V gives CDR1 MGHRA, CDR2 YSYEKL. V was clipped by 0 bases and J by 4 bases; unmatched bases: 5. CDR3 in amino acids: CASSQESGGSYEQYF. The DNA of the CDR3 is TGCGCCAGCAGCCAAGAATCGGGGGGGAGTTACGAGCAGTACTTC.

This clone came up once. The rearrangement uses TRBV2 and TRBJ1-2; D possibly corresponds to TRBD1 (6 bases). Germline CDR1 reads SNHLY; CDR2 reads FYNNEI. Between the trimmed V and J ends, which lost 1 base and 2 bases, there was a span of 17 bases. CDR3 length: 17 residues. CDR3 DNA sequence: TGTGCCAGCAGTGAAGTTCGGGGGGGGCGACTGAACTATGGCTACACCTTC. Amino acid sequence: CASSEVRGGRLNYGYTF.

In this sample, this clone turned up once. V is TRBV11-3 and J is TRBJ2-2, with a weak D call TRBD2 (5 bases). Trimming pared 2 bases from V and 7 bases from J, leaving 17 bases between. The germline gives CDR1 SGHNT, CDR2 YENEEA. The CDR3 has 16 amino acids. CDR3 DNA sequence: TGTGCCAGCAGCTTACACCTAACGAACCGGGGCGGGGAGCTGTTTTTT. This encodes CASSLHLTNRGGELFF.